Presented here are 27 T cell receptor beta chains from one specimen sequenced in a study of cytomegalovirus exposure and HLA in healthy donors (dated by TCRdb to about 2017). Libraries were prepared through the immunoSEQ multiplex PCR assay. A mixture of 60 forward primers for TCR Vbeta segments and 13 reverse primers for TCR Jbeta segments was used in the multiplex PCR. Here the immuneACCESS table is served through TCRdb, limited to in-frame sequences with V and J called. Missing clones are a known gap in these copies; in checked studies unresolved V genes cover under half, and the rest lacks a known reason. The sample table records 60,000 to 70,000 clones; over 75% of these occur just once. The top ten clonotypes cover about 4.5% of the sample. Sequencing was performed on PBMCs. These receptors were collected from a woman aged 25 to 45 in good health and CMV-seronegative.

This clone was detected only a few times. V and J are TRBV7-2 and TRBJ2-5; TRBD2 aligns across 13 bases. The CDR3 is 15 residues long. CDR1 SGHTA and CDR2 FQGNSA come from the germline V gene. With V trimmed by 4 bases and J by 6 bases, 5 bases remained unmatched. CDR3 loop: CASSSGLAGAKTQYF. The CDR3 DNA is TGTGCCAGCAGCTCCGGACTAGCGGGAGCGAAGACCCAGTACTTC.

The V and J genes are TRBV10-3 and TRBJ1-1, with TRBD1 identical over 7 bases. This CDR3 has 14 residues. With 10 bases clipped from V and 2 bases from J, the junction kept 10 bases outside the gene matches. Germline lookup yields CDR1 ENHRY and CDR2 SYGVKD. CDR3 coding DNA: TGTGCCACAACTACTACAGGGGACAACACTGAAGCTTTCTTT. Amino acids: CATTTTGDNTEAFF.

The chain recombines TRBV6-5 with TRBJ1-2, with 9 bases that match TRBD1. CDR1 MNHEY and CDR2 SVGAGI come from the germline V gene. Trimming cost V 8 bases and J 13 bases; bases outside gene matches: 14. The CDR3 has 13 amino acids. The chain's CDR3 is CASAARGQGQSTF. For the CDR3, the DNA is TGTGCCAGCGCGGCCCGGGGACAGGGTCAGAGCACCTTC.

The rearrangement uses TRBV30 and TRBJ1-5, with D unclear. The germline gives CDR1 GTSNPN, CDR2 SVGIG (reference sequence). The CDR3 runs to 13 residues. Trimming cost V 0 bases and J 6 bases, with 9 bases left between them. The CDR3 DNA reads as TGTGCCTGGAGTGTCGGTAGTATTCAGCCCCAGCATTTT. Amino acids: CAWSVGSIQPQHF. Filled out from reference TRBV30 and TRBJ1-5, the complete variable domain reads SQTIHQWPATLVQPVGSPLSLECTVEGTSNPNLYWYRQAAGRGLQLLFYSVGIGQISSEVPQNLSASRPQDRQFILSSKKLLLSDSGFYLCAWSVGSIQPQHFGDGTRLSIL.

This sequence joins TRBV30 and TRBJ2-4; a weak D match, TRBD1 (7 bases). The CDR3 spans 15 residues. The germline V gene encodes CDR1 GTSNPN and CDR2 SVGIG (reference sequence). V dropped 2 bases and J dropped 4 bases, with 15 bases sitting between them. The CDR3 coding sequence is TGTGCCTGGAGTTATGGAGGGGGCGCTAAAAACATTCAGTACTTC. Protein: CAWSYGGGAKNIQYF.

The rearrangement uses TRBV5-8 and TRBJ1-1; 8 bases align to TRBD1. Germline lookup yields CDR1 SGHTS and CDR2 YDEGEE. This CDR3 is 14 amino acids long. Trimming at V came to 2 bases and at J to 1 base, leaving 1 base not matched to a gene. CDR3 sequence: CASSFGQGNTEAFF. DNA of the CDR3: TGTGCCAGCAGCTTTGGACAGGGGAACACTGAAGCTTTCTTT.

This clone was recorded once. The rearrangement links TRBV5-4 to TRBJ1-1; 7 bases line up with TRBD1. With 4 bases clipped from V and 3 bases from J, the junction kept 15 bases outside the gene matches. This CDR3 is built from 17 residues. The germline V gene has CDR1 SGHNT and CDR2 YYREEE (reference sequence). The CDR3 DNA reads as TGTGCCAGCAGCCCCGAGGGGGCCGCCCGACGATACACTGAAGCTTTCTTT. Amino acids: CASSPEGAARRYTEAFF.

The chain is built from TRBV30 and TRBJ2-3; TRBD1 matches at 9 bases. CDR3 size: 14 residues. The germline CDR1 and CDR2 sequences are GTSNPN and SVGIG (reference sequence). The ends lost 4 bases at V and 3 bases at J; junction bases unmatched: 5. The CDR3 spells CAWTPGQGTDTQYF. The CDR3 DNA is TGTGCCTGGACCCCGGGACAGGGAACAGATACGCAGTATTTT.

This chain links TRBV5-4 with TRBJ1-2, with 9 bases fitting TRBD1. The germline V gene encodes CDR1 SGHNT and CDR2 YYREEE (reference sequence). This CDR3 has 15 amino acids. J gave up 3 bases and V 4 bases, and 7 bases lay outside the gene matches. The CDR3 coding sequence is TGTGCCAGCAGCGATCCGGGACAGGGCGACTATGGCTACACCTTC. Encoded protein: CASSDPGQGDYGYTF.

The chain recombines TRBV30 with TRBJ1-5; the D gene is possibly TRBD1 (5 bases). Germline V gene sequence: CDR1 GTSNPN, CDR2 SVGIG (reference sequence). V gave up 0 bases and J gave up 4 bases, with 13 bases separating them. The CDR3 loop spans 15 amino acids. In nucleotides, the CDR3 is TGTGCCTGGAGTGTACGGTTAGGGGTAAATCAGCCCCAGCATTTT. It specifies CAWSVRLGVNQPQHF.

The genes are TRBV7-8 and TRBJ2-7, with D possibly being TRBD1 (5 bases). The ends were cut back, 4 bases at V and 4 bases at J, with 8 bases in the middle. The germline V gene encodes CDR1 SGHVS and CDR2 FQNEAQ. This CDR3 has 12 amino acids. The CDR3 region has the DNA TGTGCCAGCAGCTCTCGACAGTACGAGCAGTACTTC. Translation gives CASSSRQYEQYF. The full variable domain, in which reference TRBV7-8 and TRBJ2-7 provide the parts outside the CDR3, is GAGVSQSPRYKVAKRGQDVALRCDPISGHVSLFWYQQALGQGPEFLTYFQNEAQLDKSGLPSDRFFAERPEGSVSTLKIQRTQQEDSAVYLCASSSRQYEQYFGPGTRLTVT.

The CDR3 DNA is TGCAGCGTTGTAGAACAGGGAGCTAATGAAAAACTGTTTTTT. It encodes CSVVEQGANEKLFF. The rearrangement links TRBV29-1 to TRBJ1-4; D is possibly TRBD1 (6 bases). The CDR3 is made up of 14 amino acids. The V gene lost 4 bases and the J gene lost 3 bases, with 12 bases spanning the gap. Germline CDR1 is SQVTM and CDR2 is ANQGSEA.

The chain joins TRBV2 to TRBJ1-1; 9 bases map to TRBD1. V shed 6 bases, J shed 5 bases, and the junction held 7 bases outside the gene matches. CDR1 and CDR2 from the germline V gene are SNHLY and FYNNEI. This CDR3 comprises 14 residues. CDR3 loop: CASRRRQGVTEAFF. The DNA for the CDR3 is TGTGCCAGCAGGAGGAGACAGGGGGTAACTGAAGCTTTCTTT.

J is TRBJ2-1 and V is TRBV5-4; TRBD1 aligns across 10 bases. Losses at the gene ends were 9 bases for V and 7 bases for J; bases not matched to a gene: 7. CDR1 and CDR2 (germline): SGHNT, YYREEE (reference sequence). The CDR3 covers 13 residues. The CDR3 protein is CATRDRGLNEQFF. The CDR3 DNA reads as TGTGCCACTAGGGACAGGGGACTTAATGAGCAGTTCTTC.

This clone was observed a few times. This chain uses TRBV19 with TRBJ2-2; D remains unclear. The CDR3 spans 12 residues. Germline V gives CDR1 LNHDA, CDR2 SQIVND (reference sequence). V lost 7 bases to trimming and J lost 1 base, with 4 bases between them. The CDR3 is CASNLNTGELFF. DNA of the CDR3: TGTGCCAGTAACTTGAACACCGGGGAGCTGTTTTTT.

The gene calls are TRBV7-2 and TRBJ2-1; 12 bases align to TRBD2. V lost 4 bases to trimming and J lost 9 bases; unmatched junction nucleotides: 7. The CDR3 length is 15 residues. In germline, CDR1 is SGHTA, CDR2 FQGNSA. The CDR3 DNA reads as TGTGCCAGCAGCTATATGACTAGCGGGAGAGGTGAGCAGTTCTTC. Protein product: CASSYMTSGRGEQFF.

This rearrangement joins TRBV29-1 to TRBJ1-4; a weak D match, TRBD1 (5 bases). CDR1 is SQVTM, CDR2 ANQGSEA, per germline. V was cut by 7 bases and J by 10 bases, with 25 bases left in between. The CDR3 contains 15 residues. CDR3 region: CSALPPGREQGKLFF. CDR3 nucleotide sequence: TGCAGCGCCCTTCCCCCTGGACGCGAGCAGGGAAAACTGTTTTTT.

The chain links TRBV27 to TRBJ1-1, with 7 positions matching TRBD1. The germline CDR1 and CDR2 sequences are MNHEY and SMNVEV (reference sequence). Losses at the gene ends were 3 bases for V and 5 bases for J; bases not matched to a gene: 6. The CDR3 loop spans 14 amino acids. The chain's CDR3 is CASSFRGRGTEAFF. The CDR3, as DNA: TGTGCCAGCAGTTTTAGGGGGCGCGGGACTGAAGCTTTCTTT.

The V call is TRBV29-1, the J call TRBJ2-2, with 8 positions matching TRBD2. Germline CDR1 reads SQVTM; CDR2 reads ANQGSEA. CDR3 length equals 14 residues. J was trimmed by 4 bases and V by 6 bases; bases with no gene match: 7. For the CDR3, the DNA is TGCAGCGTGCGAGCGGGGGCCGGCACCGGGGAGCTGTTTTTT. It translates to CSVRAGAGTGELFF.

The chain joins TRBV4-3 to TRBJ2-7; D not resolved. The length of the CDR3 is 13 residues. Trimming took off 0 bases at V and 3 bases at J, with 6 bases between the two ends. The germline V gene encodes CDR1 LGHNA and CDR2 YSLEER. CDR3 protein: CASSQERHYEQYF. The CDR3, as DNA: TGCGCCAGCAGCCAAGAGAGACACTACGAGCAGTACTTC.

The chain employs TRBV7-2 and TRBJ1-2; TRBD1 agrees at 9 bases. Looked up from germline, CDR1 is SGHTA and CDR2 is FQGNSA. Trimming removed 1 base from V and 4 bases from J; junction bases left unmatched: 4. This CDR3 spans 15 amino acids. The CDR3 here is CASSLGTGVGYGYTF. The DNA for the CDR3 is TGTGCCAGCAGCTTAGGGACAGGGGTCGGCTATGGCTACACCTTC. Together with reference TRBV7-2 and TRBJ1-2, the CDR3 gives the full variable domain: GAGVSQSPSNKVTEKGKDVELRCDPISGHTALYWYRQSLGQGLEFLIYFQGNSAPDKSGLPSDRFSAERTGGSVSTLTIQRTQQEDSAVYLCASSLGTGVGYGYTFGSGTRLTVV.

The V gene is TRBV18, the J gene TRBJ2-7; D is uncertain. The CDR3 extends over 12 amino acids. The V gene's germline CDR1 is KGHSH and CDR2 LQKENI. The V and J ends lost 5 bases and 6 bases respectively, with 11 bases between them. CDR3 residues: CASSSTSGEQYF. For the CDR3, the DNA is TGTGCCAGCTCATCCACCTCAGGCGAGCAGTACTTC.

The rearrangement links TRBV2 to TRBJ1-5, with D possibly matching TRBD1 (6 bases). Germline loops: CDR1 SNHLY, CDR2 FYNNEI. Trimming shortened V by 5 bases and J by 3 bases, and 14 bases separated the two germline ends. This CDR3 has 15 amino acids. DNA for the CDR3: TGTGCCAGCAGTATCGGGGGGCGGGCCAATCAGCCCCAGCATTTT. Residues: CASSIGGRANQPQHF.

The chain joins TRBV2 to TRBJ1-1; D gene unclear. V was cut by 7 bases and J by 1 base, with 7 bases left in between. CDR1 and CDR2 from the germline V gene are SNHLY and FYNNEI. CDR3 length: 12 residues. As DNA, the CDR3 is TGTGCCAGCATTCTCTCGAACACTGAAGCTTTCTTT. Its protein product is CASILSNTEAFF.

This chain joins TRBV4-1 and TRBJ2-7, with no clear D. V gave up 3 bases and J gave up 8 bases, with 14 bases separating them. The CDR3 runs 13 residues. The germline CDR1 and CDR2 sequences are MGHRA and YSYEKL. This chain's CDR3 is CASSQSDPSKQYF. CDR3 coding DNA: TGCGCCAGCAGCCAGAGTGATCCATCCAAGCAGTACTTC.

V is TRBV30 and J is TRBJ1-1, with no clear D. CDR1 is GTSNPN and CDR2 is SVGIG in the germline V gene (reference sequence). The germline V and J ends were trimmed by 1 base and 5 bases, with 8 bases remaining between them. The CDR3 loop spans 12 amino acids. CDR3 amino acids: CAWSGGWTEAFF. As DNA, the CDR3 is TGTGCCTGGAGTGGCGGTTGGACTGAAGCTTTCTTT.

The V call is TRBV15, the J call TRBJ2-7; D is uncertain. The CDR3 runs 16 residues. V lost 5 bases and J lost 0, with 17 bases in between. Germline CDR1 LNHNV, CDR2 YYDKDF (reference sequence). The CDR3 region is CATSPPPSRLSYEQYF. CDR3 bases: TGTGCCACCAGCCCCCCGCCGAGTAGACTCTCCTACGAGCAGTACTTC.